These 25 T cell receptor beta chains came from one sample sequenced in a study of STAT5B mutations in CD4+ large granular lymphocyte leukemia. Data came from immunoSEQ multiplex PCR; TCRdb stores just in-frame clones and leaves some out. Of tens of thousands of clones in the sample, roughly 80% were seen once. Sequenced: CD4+ T cells from blood buffy coats. The source of these receptors is a human donor in good health.

The rearrangement links TRBV25-1 to TRBJ2-7; D perhaps matches TRBD2 (6 bases). Trimming removed 9 bases at V and 4 bases at J, with 16 bases between. The germline gives CDR1 MGHDK, CDR2 SYGVNS. This CDR3 is 13 amino acids long. CDR3 nucleotide sequence: TGTGCCAGGGGGAGAGACGGGGGATACGAGCAGTACTTC. Amino acids: CARGRDGGYEQYF.

The chain links TRBV9 to TRBJ2-1; the D is unclear. V dropped 3 bases and J dropped 10 bases, with 20 bases sitting between them. The CDR3 covers 15 residues. The V gene's germline CDR1 is SGDLS and CDR2 YYNGEE. In nucleotides, the CDR3 is TGTGCCAGCAGCGCCCGCCGGGCCTTTTACGAGGAGCAGTTCTTC. Protein: CASSARRAFYEEQFF.

Concerning this clone: Within the sample, other DNA sequences also encode this same CDR3. The gene calls are TRBV27 and TRBJ2-6, with a tentative D call TRBD2 (6 bases). Germline CDR1 and CDR2: MNHEY and SMNVEV (reference sequence). This CDR3 is 15 amino acids long. V lost 6 bases and J lost 3, with 12 bases in between. The CDR3 DNA reads TGTGCCAGCAGCCCGGGGCGGGATGGGGCCAACGTCCTGACTTTC. This sequence encodes CASSPGRDGANVLTF. The variable domain in full, with the rest retrieved from reference TRBV27 and TRBJ2-6, is EAQVTQNPRYLITVTGKKLTVTCSQNMNHEYMSWYRQDPGLGLRQIYYSMNVEVTDKGDVPEGYKVSRKEKRNFPLILESPSPNQTSLYFCASSPGRDGANVLTFGAGSRLTVL.

The CDR3 DNA follows: TGTGCCAGCAGCCTGGGGTGGACCGGGGAGCTGTTTTTT. This gives the protein CASSLGWTGELFF. This chain joins TRBV28 and TRBJ2-2; D not resolved. V lost 6 bases and J 5 bases, leaving 10 bases between the germline ends. Per the germline V gene, CDR1 is MDHEN and CDR2 is SYDVKM. The CDR3 consists of 13 residues.

The chain couples TRBV5-1 to TRBJ2-1; the match to TRBD1 covers 11 bases. The V gene end was trimmed by 7 bases and the J gene end by 0 bases; junction bases not matched to a gene: 6. Germline V CDR1 and CDR2: SGHRS, YFSETQ. This CDR3 comprises 16 residues. CDR3 in DNA: TGCGCCAGCGGGGGACAGGGGGGGGTCTCCTACAATGAGCAGTTCTTC. It translates to CASGGQGGVSYNEQFF.

This chain uses TRBV25-1 with TRBJ2-7; D unresolved. The germline CDR1 and CDR2 sequences are MGHDK and SYGVNS. V was shortened by 5 bases and J by 2 bases, with 13 bases between the two germline ends. CDR3 length equals 14 residues. In DNA form, the CDR3 reads TGTGCCAGCAGTCCTAAGCTGGGCGCCTACGAGCAGTACTTC. It encodes CASSPKLGAYEQYF.

The genes are TRBV7-2 and TRBJ2-7; 9 bases are a match to TRBD2. V shed 5 bases, J shed 2 bases, and the junction held 10 bases outside the gene matches. The CDR3 is 16 residues long. CDR1 is SGHTA, CDR2 FQGNSA, per germline. The CDR3 reads CASSPAGTSLTYEQYF. The CDR3 nucleotides are TGTGCCAGCAGCCCTGCCGGGACTAGCCTTACCTACGAGCAGTACTTC.

The V call is TRBV18, the J call TRBJ2-5; maybe TRBD2 (6 bases). V gave up 0 bases and J gave up 4 bases, with 9 bases separating them. Germline loops: CDR1 KGHSH, CDR2 LQKENI. The CDR3 is 14 amino acids. CDR3 nucleotides: TGTGCCAGCTCACCACCGCCCGGGGGAGAGACCCAGTACTTC. Translating gives CASSPPPGGETQYF.

This rearrangement joins TRBV4-3 to TRBJ1-5; tentatively, D is TRBD1 (5 bases). This CDR3 contains 14 residues. Trimming stripped 4 bases from V and 5 bases from J, with 12 bases between. CDR1 LGHNA and CDR2 YSLEER come from the germline V gene. CDR3 sequence (DNA): TGCGCCAGCAGCCGAGACAGTGGGGATCAGCCCCAGCATTTT. Its protein is CASSRDSGDQPQHF.

The V and J genes are TRBV10-3 and TRBJ1-3, with D possibly matching TRBD1 (6 bases). The CDR3 runs to 14 residues. Germline CDR1 ENHRY, CDR2 SYGVKD. V was pared by 6 bases and J by 1 base, with 10 bases between. The CDR3 loop reads CAISRGESGNTIYF. CDR3 DNA: TGTGCCATCAGCAGGGGAGAATCTGGAAACACCATATATTTT.

This clone was seen a handful of times. The chain joins TRBV9 to TRBJ1-2; 7 bases match TRBD1. The CDR3 length is 12 residues. The V gene end was trimmed by 4 bases and the J gene end by 5 bases; junction bases not matched to a gene: 2. The germline V gene has CDR1 SGDLS and CDR2 YYNGEE. Written as DNA, the CDR3 is TGTGCCAGCAGCTCGGACAGGTATGGCTACACCTTC. Translating it yields CASSSDRYGYTF. Filled out from reference TRBV9 and TRBJ1-2, the complete variable domain reads DSGVTQTPKHLITATGQRVTLRCSPRSGDLSVYWYQQSLDQGLQFLIQYYNGEERAKGNILERFSAQQFPDLHSELNLSSLELGDSALYFCASSSDRYGYTFGSGTRLTVV.

The gene calls are TRBV2 and TRBJ1-6; no reliable D call. The CDR3 covers 12 residues. Germline V gene sequence: CDR1 SNHLY, CDR2 FYNNEI. With 7 bases removed from V and 9 bases from J, the gap between germline ends came to 10 bases. In DNA form, the CDR3 reads TGTGCCAGCACGGGATATCGTTCACCCCTCCACTTT. This translates into CASTGYRSPLHF.

The J gene is TRBJ2-2, the V gene TRBV6-5; D gene ambiguous. The CDR3 extends over 15 amino acids. CDR1 and CDR2 (germline): MNHEY, SVGAGI. The V end lost 0 bases, the J end lost 0 bases, and 5 bases lay between the germline ends. CDR3 DNA sequence: TGTGCCAGCAGTTACTCGAACGCGAACACCGGGGAGCTGTTTTTT. Amino acids: CASSYSNANTGELFF.

This clone was observed a few times. V is TRBV7-6 and J is TRBJ1-5; no reliable D call. Trimming stripped 0 bases from V and 6 bases from J, with 6 bases between. Germline V lookup: CDR1 SGHVS, CDR2 FNYEAQ. This CDR3 has 13 amino acids. CDR3 region: CASSLAGSQPQHF. The CDR3, as DNA: TGTGCCAGCAGCTTAGCGGGCAGTCAGCCCCAGCATTTT.

This sequence joins TRBV29-1 and TRBJ2-5, with TRBD2 matching over 8 bases. With the DNA end fitting TRBJ2-7 better, the J assignment may be wrong. Germline CDR1 reads SQVTM; CDR2 reads ANQGSEA. This CDR3 spans 13 amino acids. CDR3 amino acids: CSVGGRTTYEQYF. The CDR3 DNA follows: TGCAGCGTTGGCGGGAGGACGACCTACGAGCAGTACTTC.

This clone came up once. J is TRBJ2-5 and V is TRBV2, with D maybe TRBD2 (6 bases). The CDR3 has 14 residues. Germline CDR1 SNHLY, CDR2 FYNNEI. V lost 4 bases to trimming and J lost 3 bases, with 12 bases between them. CDR3 loop: CASSVNPGEETQYF. Here the CDR3 DNA reads TGTGCCAGCAGTGTAAATCCGGGAGAAGAGACCCAGTACTTC.

This rearrangement joins TRBV4-3 to TRBJ2-7, with D unclear. The CDR3 runs to 17 residues. Looked up from germline, CDR1 is LGHNA and CDR2 is YSLEER. V shed 3 bases and J shed 2 bases, with 20 bases lying between them. Here the CDR3 reads CASSQDLTASVTYEQYF. CDR3 bases: TGCGCCAGCAGCCAGGACCTCACAGCGAGTGTAACCTACGAGCAGTACTTC.

CDR3 in DNA: TGTGCCAGCAGTTACCTTCCGGAAGCACGGGCTTTCTTT. It translates to CASSYLPEARAFF. The chain uses TRBV6-5 and TRBJ1-1, with D unclear. The V gene's germline CDR1 is MNHEY and CDR2 SVGAGI. V lost 2 bases and J 11 bases, leaving 15 bases between the germline ends. The CDR3 loop spans 13 amino acids.

The rearrangement links TRBV25-1 to TRBJ1-6, with no clear D. V was cut by 3 bases and J by 7 bases, with 16 bases left in between. This CDR3 spans 16 amino acids. Germline loops: CDR1 MGHDK, CDR2 SYGVNS. CDR3 sequence: CASSEWREDENSPLHF. The CDR3 region has the DNA TGTGCCAGCAGTGAGTGGAGGGAAGACGAAAATTCACCCCTCCACTTT. The full variable domain, in which reference TRBV25-1 and TRBJ1-6 provide the parts outside the CDR3, is EADIYQTPRYLVIGTGKKITLECSQTMGHDKMYWYQQDPGMELHLIHYSYGVNSTEKGDLSSESTVSRIRTEHFPLTLESARPSHTSQYLCASSEWREDENSPLHFGNGTRLTVT.

This clone has only one observation. This chain connects TRBV25-1 to TRBJ2-1; TRBD2 agrees at 8 bases. Germline values: CDR1 MGHDK, CDR2 SYGVNS. J gave up 7 bases and V 0 bases, and 5 bases lay outside the gene matches. This CDR3 spans 15 amino acids. As DNA, the CDR3 is TGTGCCAGCAGTGAATATAGCGGGAAGTATAATGAGCAGTTCTTC. It translates to CASSEYSGKYNEQFF.

V gene TRBV5-1 combines with J gene TRBJ1-1; 12 bases are shared with TRBD1. J was trimmed by 6 bases and V by 5 bases; bases with no gene match: 17. This CDR3 spans 18 amino acids. The V gene's germline CDR1 is SGHRS and CDR2 YFSETQ. For the CDR3, the DNA is TGCGCCAGCAGTGCCGGGACAGGGGGCGCGTTGATCGTCCCTGAAGCTTTCTTT. Translating it yields CASSAGTGGALIVPEAFF.

The V and J genes are TRBV9 and TRBJ2-7; 7 nucleotides align to TRBD2. There are 13 residues in the CDR3. Trimming at V came to 5 bases and at J to 4 bases, leaving 6 bases not matched to a gene. Germline-derived CDR1 and CDR2 are SGDLS and YYNGEE. CDR3 in DNA: TGTGCCAGCAGTGGGAGAGCGGGGTACGAGCAGTACTTC. Residues: CASSGRAGYEQYF. Drawing the rest from reference TRBV9 and TRBJ2-7, the complete variable domain is DSGVTQTPKHLITATGQRVTLRCSPRSGDLSVYWYQQSLDQGLQFLIQYYNGEERAKGNILERFSAQQFPDLHSELNLSSLELGDSALYFCASSGRAGYEQYFGPGTRLTVT.

This chain uses TRBV5-6 with TRBJ2-7; D gene unclear. The germline gives CDR1 SGHDT, CDR2 YYEEEE. This CDR3 region has 14 residues. V dropped 1 base and J dropped 2 bases, with 10 bases sitting between them. The CDR3: CASSLRNSAYEQYF. For the CDR3, the DNA is TGTGCCAGCAGCTTGCGGAACAGCGCCTACGAGCAGTACTTC.

This clone appeared a few times. The gene calls are TRBV27 and TRBJ2-7; 7 bases are a match to TRBD1. This CDR3 is built from 13 residues. V lost 3 bases to trimming and J lost 3 bases; unmatched junction nucleotides: 2. Germline V CDR1 and CDR2: MNHEY, SMNVEV (reference sequence). CDR3 in DNA: TGTGCCAGCAGTTTGTACAGGGGCTACGAGCAGTACTTC. Its protein is CASSLYRGYEQYF.

This rearrangement joins TRBV19 to TRBJ1-5; D call uncertain. Germline assignment: CDR1 LNHDA and CDR2 SQIVND (reference sequence). Trimming cost V 2 bases and J 0 bases, with 11 bases left between them. The CDR3 totals 16 residues. The CDR3 here is CASSIPWQNSNQPQHF. CDR3 nucleotides: TGTGCCAGTAGTATACCTTGGCAGAATAGCAATCAGCCCCAGCATTTT.